These 16 T cell receptor beta chains came from one sample sequenced in a study of beta chain features in type 1 diabetes (dated 2018 in TCRdb). General findings and caveats noted by the study authors: In all four CD4+ subsets, TCRB CDR3 length was moderately but significantly shorter in type 1 diabetes patients.

These receptors' targets are unknown. The library was prepared using the immunoSEQ multiplex PCR assay. The entire isolated RNA was reverse transcribed using the High Capacity cDNA Reverse Transcription Kit, and thus expressed TCRB transcripts were sequenced. TCRdb retrieved this table from immuneACCESS and kept in-frame rearrangements only. Not all clones are present; in checked studies, unresolved V genes account for under half, and no reason is known for the remainder. The sample table contains more than 150,000 clones; only one count was recorded for 9% of them. The ten largest clones add up to roughly 0.7% of the sample. The sequenced material came from central memory CD4+ T cells from blood. The receptors originated from a woman in her twenties or thirties with type 1 diabetes.

V gene TRBV30 combines with J gene TRBJ1-5; possibly TRBD1 for D (5 bases). The CDR3 length is 16 residues. The germline V gene has CDR1 GTSNPN and CDR2 SVGIG (reference sequence). V shed 1 base and J shed 4 bases, with 17 bases lying between them. This CDR3 reads CAWSAWQGGRNQPQHF. For the CDR3, the DNA is TGTGCCTGGAGTGCGTGGCAGGGCGGAAGAAATCAGCCCCAGCATTTT.

The chain couples TRBV7-9 to TRBJ2-4, with 9 nucleotides matching TRBD2. The CDR3 covers 16 residues. The V and J ends lost 5 bases and 1 base, in that order; junction bases with no gene match: 6. The germline V gene encodes CDR1 SEHNR and CDR2 FQNEAQ (reference sequence). CDR3: CASSQASGGAKNIQYF. The CDR3 DNA follows: TGTGCCAGCAGCCAAGCGAGCGGGGGGGCCAAAAACATTCAGTACTTC.

This clone was found a few times. Other nucleotide sequences in the sample specify the same CDR3. The CDR3 is CASSSLAGGDTQYF. As DNA, the CDR3 is TGTGCCAGCAGCTCCCTAGCGGGAGGAGATACGCAGTATTTT. This rearrangement joins TRBV7-3 to TRBJ2-3; 11 nucleotides agree with TRBD2. The CDR3 totals 14 residues. In germline, CDR1 is SGHTA, CDR2 FQGTGA. V dropped 4 bases and J dropped 5; count of bases not matched to a gene: 2.

The V gene is TRBV28, the J gene TRBJ1-2; D uncertain. V was pared by 3 bases and J by 8 bases, with 16 bases between. The germline V gene has CDR1 MDHEN and CDR2 SYDVKM. There are 14 residues in the CDR3. This chain's CDR3 is CASSFPLGSHGYTF. The CDR3 nucleotides read TGTGCCAGCAGTTTTCCTTTAGGGAGTCACGGCTACACCTTC.

This clone showed up just a few times. This specimen includes other DNA sequences encoding the same CDR3. The V and J genes are TRBV6-5 and TRBJ2-1, with D unclear. CDR1 and CDR2 from the germline V gene are MNHEY and SVGAGI. The CDR3 extends over 12 amino acids. V gave up 5 bases and J gave up 4 bases, with 6 bases separating them. The CDR3 spells CASSTYYNEQFF. The CDR3 coding sequence is TGTGCCAGCAGTACATATTACAATGAGCAGTTCTTC.

The rearrangement links TRBV30 to TRBJ1-4; a weak D match, TRBD1 (6 bases). Between the trimmed V and J ends, which lost 0 bases and 6 bases, there was a span of 11 bases. Germline lookup yields CDR1 GTSNPN and CDR2 SVGIG (reference sequence). This CDR3 has 14 residues. The CDR3 DNA is TGTGCCTGGAGTGTAACAGGGACGGATGAAAAACTGTTTTTT. Translating it yields CAWSVTGTDEKLFF. The full variable domain, in which reference TRBV30 and TRBJ1-4 provide the parts outside the CDR3, is SQTIHQWPATLVQPVGSPLSLECTVEGTSNPNLYWYRQAAGRGLQLLFYSVGIGQISSEVPQNLSASRPQDRQFILSSKKLLLSDSGFYLCAWSVTGTDEKLFFGSGTQLSVL.

This clone was detected a few times. At one of its ends the junction is not consistent with the germline gene, which may arise from a read error. The rearrangement joins TRBV19 to TRBJ2-2; D is uncertain. CDR1 and CDR2 from the germline V gene are LNHDA and SQIVND (reference sequence). The CDR3 is 16 residues long. The CDR3 sequence is CASSRVRRLLTVELFF. CDR3 sequence (DNA): TGTGCCAGTAGTAGAGTACGCAGGTTACTGACCGTGGAGCTGTTTTTT.

This clone came up a few times. The chain employs TRBV29-1 and TRBJ2-5, with D maybe TRBD1 (6 bases). Trimming removed 4 bases at V and 4 bases at J, with 10 bases between. The CDR3 contains 12 residues. From germline, CDR1 is SQVTM and CDR2 ANQGSEA. Here the CDR3 reads CSVASGAETQYF. The CDR3 region has the DNA TGCAGCGTTGCTTCAGGGGCAGAGACCCAGTACTTC. The variable domain in full, with the rest retrieved from reference TRBV29-1 and TRBJ2-5, is SAVISQKPSRDICQRGTSLTIQCQVDSQVTMMFWYRQQPGQSLTLIATANQGSEATYESGFVIDKFPISRPNLTFSTLTVSNMSPEDSSIYLCSVASGAETQYFGPGTRLLVL.

The V and J genes are TRBV2 and TRBJ2-2; 11 bases align to TRBD2. V lost 9 bases to trimming and J lost 4 bases; unmatched junction nucleotides: 4. The CDR3 covers 14 residues. Per the germline V gene, CDR1 is SNHLY and CDR2 is FYNNEI. DNA for the CDR3: TGTGCCAGTACTAGCGGGAGTGTCACCGGGGAGCTGTTTTTT. Residues: CASTSGSVTGELFF.

By proportion, this clone is medium-sized. The chain has TRBV28 and TRBJ1-2; D ambiguous. Germline V CDR1 and CDR2: MDHEN, SYDVKM. The V and J ends lost 7 bases and 3 bases respectively, with 6 bases between them. This CDR3 has 11 residues. The CDR3 nucleotides read TGTGCCAGCAACTCGGACTATGGCTACACCTTC. It yields the protein CASNSDYGYTF.

This sequence joins TRBV4-2 and TRBJ1-5; no clear D. This CDR3 spans 15 amino acids. Germline loops: CDR1 LGHNA, CDR2 YNFKEQ. V dropped 1 base and J dropped 2 bases, with 9 bases sitting between them. The CDR3 coding sequence is TGTGCCAGCAGCCAAGTAGATCAGGGCAATCAGCCCCAGCATTTT. Protein product: CASSQVDQGNQPQHF.

This clone was detected many times. The chain carries TRBV30 and TRBJ2-7; D not resolved. V was pared by 5 bases and J by 0 bases, with 11 bases between. CDR3 length equals 13 residues. Per the germline V gene, CDR1 is GTSNPN and CDR2 is SVGIG (reference sequence). In DNA form, the CDR3 reads TGTGCCTGGGACTCTAGGCGCTCCTACGAGCAGTACTTC. Protein sequence: CAWDSRRSYEQYF.

V usage is TRBV2 and J usage is TRBJ1-2, with no clear D. Germline V gene data show CDR1 as SNHLY and CDR2 as FYNNEI. This CDR3 comprises 12 residues. Deletions cut 7 bases from V and 3 bases from J, with 9 bases between. This CDR3 is CASKEGDYGYTF. The CDR3, as DNA: TGTGCCAGCAAAGAGGGTGACTATGGCTACACCTTC.

This clone was seen a few times. The rearrangement links TRBV19 to TRBJ2-1; 7 bases align to TRBD1. The germline V gene has CDR1 LNHDA and CDR2 SQIVND (reference sequence). The CDR3 covers 14 residues. The ends lost 6 bases at V and 3 bases at J; junction bases unmatched: 5. CDR3 sequence (DNA): TGTGCCAGTAGCCTACAGGGGAGCTACAATGAGCAGTTCTTC. Encoded protein: CASSLQGSYNEQFF.

J is TRBJ2-3 and V is TRBV5-1, with unresolved D. V was shortened by 0 bases and J by 2 bases, with 10 bases between the two germline ends. The CDR3 consists of 15 residues. CDR1 is SGHRS and CDR2 is YFSETQ in the germline V gene. In DNA, the CDR3 is TGCGCCAGCAGCTTGGTGTCAGTCAACACAGATACGCAGTATTTT. Residues: CASSLVSVNTDTQYF.

The chain carries TRBV7-6 and TRBJ2-5; tentative D call: TRBD1 (5 bases). CDR1 SGHVS and CDR2 FNYEAQ come from the germline V gene. Trimming took 5 bases from V and 4 from J, leaving 14 bases between them. The CDR3 totals 14 residues. CDR3 sequence (DNA): TGTGCCAGCAGCCGCGGCAGGGAAGGAGAGACCCAGTACTTC. It specifies CASSRGREGETQYF.